This T cell receptor (beta chain) was recovered during a study of cytomegalovirus exposure and HLA in healthy donors. Study-level points and caveats: Researchers catalogued roughly 150 TCR beta chains as cytomegalovirus-associated. One later analysis, an examination of the approximately 120 validation repertoires, found that first-cohort TCR clusters tended to co-occur in them. There were some public TCRs occurring in many donors, but most TCR sequences were rare.

Profiled with immunoSEQ multiplex PCR; TCRdb holds only in-frame clones, not every one. The table records around 150,000 clones, approximately 96% of them present only once. Comment on this clone: Its antigen is not known.

The CDR3 sequence is 16 residues long. The V gene's germline CDR1 is MGHRA and CDR2 YSYEKL. J gave up 3 bases and V 4 bases, and 8 bases lay outside the gene matches. The sequenced material came from PBMCs. The chain employs TRBV4-1 and TRBJ2-3; TRBD2 agrees at 9 bases. This TCR was sampled from a woman between 18 and 30 years old in good health and CMV-seronegative. CDR3 DNA: TGCGCCAGCAGCCGCCTGGCGGGGGGGCCTACAGATACGCAGTATTTT. Translation gives CASSRLAGGPTDTQYF.